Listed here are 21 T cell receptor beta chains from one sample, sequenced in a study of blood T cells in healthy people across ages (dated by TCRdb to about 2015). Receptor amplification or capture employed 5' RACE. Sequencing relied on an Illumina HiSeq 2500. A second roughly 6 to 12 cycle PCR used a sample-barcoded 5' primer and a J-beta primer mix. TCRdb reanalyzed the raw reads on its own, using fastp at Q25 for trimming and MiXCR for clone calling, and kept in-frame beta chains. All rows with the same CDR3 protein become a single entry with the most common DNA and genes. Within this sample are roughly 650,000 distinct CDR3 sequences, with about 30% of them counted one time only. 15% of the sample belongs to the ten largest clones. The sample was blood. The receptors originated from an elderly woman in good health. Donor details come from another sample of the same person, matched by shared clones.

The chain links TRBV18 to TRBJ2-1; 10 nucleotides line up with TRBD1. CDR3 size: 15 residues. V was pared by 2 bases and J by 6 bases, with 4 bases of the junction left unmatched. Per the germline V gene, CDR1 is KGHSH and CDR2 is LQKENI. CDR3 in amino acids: CASSPGTGVINEQFF. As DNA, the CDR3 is TGTGCCAGCTCACCAGGGACAGGGGTAATCAATGAGCAGTTCTTC.

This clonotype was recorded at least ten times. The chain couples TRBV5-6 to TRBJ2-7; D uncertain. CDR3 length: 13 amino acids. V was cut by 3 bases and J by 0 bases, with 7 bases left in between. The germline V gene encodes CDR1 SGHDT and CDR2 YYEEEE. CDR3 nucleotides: TGTGCCAGCAGCTACGATATCTCCTACGAGCAGTACTTC. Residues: CASSYDISYEQYF.

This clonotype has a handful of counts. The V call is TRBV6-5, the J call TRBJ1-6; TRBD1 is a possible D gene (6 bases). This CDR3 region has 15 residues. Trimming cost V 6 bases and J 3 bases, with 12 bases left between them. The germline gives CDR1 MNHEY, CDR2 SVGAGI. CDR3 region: CASSPTGRYNSPLHF. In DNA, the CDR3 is TGTGCCAGCAGCCCGACAGGTCGCTATAATTCACCCCTCCACTTT.

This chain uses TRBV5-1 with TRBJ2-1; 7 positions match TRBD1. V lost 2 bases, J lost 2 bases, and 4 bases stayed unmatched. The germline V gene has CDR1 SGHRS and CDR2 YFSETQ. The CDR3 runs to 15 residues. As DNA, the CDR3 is TGCGCCAGCAGCTTTGAAGGACAGGCCTACAATGAGCAGTTCTTC. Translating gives CASSFEGQAYNEQFF.

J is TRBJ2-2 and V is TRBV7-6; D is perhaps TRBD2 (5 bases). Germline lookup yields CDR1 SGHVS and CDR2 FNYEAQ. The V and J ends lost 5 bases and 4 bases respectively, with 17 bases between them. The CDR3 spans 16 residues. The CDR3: CASSQLVGVGTGELFF. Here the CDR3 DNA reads TGTGCCAGCAGCCAACTAGTGGGAGTAGGCACCGGGGAGCTGTTTTTT.

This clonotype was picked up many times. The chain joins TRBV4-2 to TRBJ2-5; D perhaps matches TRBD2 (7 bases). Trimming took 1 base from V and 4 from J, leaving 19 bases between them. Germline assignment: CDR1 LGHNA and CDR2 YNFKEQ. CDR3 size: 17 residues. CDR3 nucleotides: TGTGCCAGCAGCCAAGTGAGGGGGGGTGTTCAGGGAGAGACCCAGTACTTC. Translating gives CASSQVRGGVQGETQYF.

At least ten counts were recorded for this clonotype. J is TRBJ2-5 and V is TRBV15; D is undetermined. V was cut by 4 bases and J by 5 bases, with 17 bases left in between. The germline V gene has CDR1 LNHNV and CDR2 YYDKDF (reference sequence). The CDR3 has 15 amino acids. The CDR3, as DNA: TGTGCCACCAGCACCTCCTTGGGGTTCGAGGAGACCCAGTACTTC. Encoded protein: CATSTSLGFEETQYF. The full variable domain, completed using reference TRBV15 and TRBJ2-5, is DAMVIQNPRYQVTQFGKPVTLSCSQTLNHNVMYWYQQKSSQAPKLLFHYYDKDFNNEADTPDNFQSRRPNTSFCFLDIRSPGLGDTAMYLCATSTSLGFEETQYFGPGTRLLVL.

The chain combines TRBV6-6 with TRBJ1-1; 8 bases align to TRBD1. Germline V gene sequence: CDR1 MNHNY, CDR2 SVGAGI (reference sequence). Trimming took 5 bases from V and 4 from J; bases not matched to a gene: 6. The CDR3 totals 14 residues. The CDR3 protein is CASSGQGAVTEAFF. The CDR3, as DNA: TGTGCCAGCAGTGGGCAGGGGGCGGTCACTGAAGCTTTCTTT.

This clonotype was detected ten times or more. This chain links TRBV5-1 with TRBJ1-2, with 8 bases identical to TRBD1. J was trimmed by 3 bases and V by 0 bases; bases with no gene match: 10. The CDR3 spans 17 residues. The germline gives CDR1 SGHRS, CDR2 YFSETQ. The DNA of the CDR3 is TGCGCCAGCAGCTTGGCGTCAGGGGGCGCCGCGGACTATGGCTACACCTTC. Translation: CASSLASGGAADYGYTF.

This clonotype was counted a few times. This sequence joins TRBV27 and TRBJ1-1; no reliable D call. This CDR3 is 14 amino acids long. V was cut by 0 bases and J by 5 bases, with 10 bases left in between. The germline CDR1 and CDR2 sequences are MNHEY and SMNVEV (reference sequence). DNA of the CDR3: TGTGCCAGCAGTTTATCGCCGGGTAGTACTGAAGCTTTCTTT. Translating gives CASSLSPGSTEAFF.

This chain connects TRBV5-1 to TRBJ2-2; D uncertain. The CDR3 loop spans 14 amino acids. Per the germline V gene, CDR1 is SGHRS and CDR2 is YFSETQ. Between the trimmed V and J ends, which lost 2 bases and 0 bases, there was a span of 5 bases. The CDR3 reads CASSFTANTGELFF. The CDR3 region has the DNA TGCGCCAGCAGCTTTACAGCGAACACCGGGGAGCTGTTTTTT.

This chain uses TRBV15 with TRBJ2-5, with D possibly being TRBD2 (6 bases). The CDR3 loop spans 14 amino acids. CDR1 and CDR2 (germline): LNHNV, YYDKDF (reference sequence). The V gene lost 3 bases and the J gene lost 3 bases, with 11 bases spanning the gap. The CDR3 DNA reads TGTGCCACCAGCAGCGATGGGACTGAAGAGACCCAGTACTTC. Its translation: CATSSDGTEETQYF. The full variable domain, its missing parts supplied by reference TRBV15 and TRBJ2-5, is DAMVIQNPRYQVTQFGKPVTLSCSQTLNHNVMYWYQQKSSQAPKLLFHYYDKDFNNEADTPDNFQSRRPNTSFCFLDIRSPGLGDTAMYLCATSSDGTEETQYFGPGTRLLVL.

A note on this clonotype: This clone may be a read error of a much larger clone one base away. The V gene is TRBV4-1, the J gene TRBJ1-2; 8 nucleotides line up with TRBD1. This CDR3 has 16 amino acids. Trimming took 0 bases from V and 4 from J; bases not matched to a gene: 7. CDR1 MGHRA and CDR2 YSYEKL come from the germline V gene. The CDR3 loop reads CASSQDSGGATYGYTF. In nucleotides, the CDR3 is TGCGCCAGCAGCCAAGACTCAGGGGGCGCTACCTATGGCTACACCTTC.

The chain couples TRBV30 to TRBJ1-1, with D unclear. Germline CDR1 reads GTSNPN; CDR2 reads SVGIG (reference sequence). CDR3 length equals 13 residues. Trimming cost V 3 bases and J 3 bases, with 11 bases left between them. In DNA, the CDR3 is TGTGCCTGGAGGCTTGCCGGGGACACTGAAGCTTTCTTT. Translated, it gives CAWRLAGDTEAFF. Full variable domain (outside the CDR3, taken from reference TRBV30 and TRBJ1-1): SQTIHQWPATLVQPVGSPLSLECTVEGTSNPNLYWYRQAAGRGLQLLFYSVGIGQISSEVPQNLSASRPQDRQFILSSKKLLLSDSGFYLCAWRLAGDTEAFFGQGTRLTVV.

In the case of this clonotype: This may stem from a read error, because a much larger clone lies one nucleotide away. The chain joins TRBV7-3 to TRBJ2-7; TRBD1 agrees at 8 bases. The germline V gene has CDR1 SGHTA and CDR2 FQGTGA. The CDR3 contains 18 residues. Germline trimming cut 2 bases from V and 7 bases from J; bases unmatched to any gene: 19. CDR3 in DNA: TGTGCCAGCAGCTTAGGTGGATTTGGACAGGGTGGTAAAAATGAGCAGTACTTC. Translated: CASSLGGFGQGGKNEQYF.

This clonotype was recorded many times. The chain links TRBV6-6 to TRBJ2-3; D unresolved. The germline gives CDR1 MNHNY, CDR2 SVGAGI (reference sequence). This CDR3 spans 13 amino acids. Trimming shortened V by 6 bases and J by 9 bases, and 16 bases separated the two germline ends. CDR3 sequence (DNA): TGTGCCAGCAGCCCCTCTTCATCACGAACGCAGTATTTT. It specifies CASSPSSSRTQYF.

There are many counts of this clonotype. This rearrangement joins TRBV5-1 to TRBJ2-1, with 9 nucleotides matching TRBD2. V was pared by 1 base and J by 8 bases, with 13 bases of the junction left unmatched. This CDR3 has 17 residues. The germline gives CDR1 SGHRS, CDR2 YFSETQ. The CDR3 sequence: CASSLTVSGGTMDEQFF. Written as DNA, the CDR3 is TGCGCCAGCAGCTTGACAGTCAGCGGGGGGACCATGGATGAGCAGTTCTTC.

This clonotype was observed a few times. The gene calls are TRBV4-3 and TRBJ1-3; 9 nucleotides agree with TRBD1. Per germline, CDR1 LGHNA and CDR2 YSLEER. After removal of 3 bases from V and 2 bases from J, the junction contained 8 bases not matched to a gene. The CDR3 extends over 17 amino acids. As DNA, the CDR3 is TGCGCCAGCAGCCATACTCCGGGACAGGGAGCTGGAAACACCATATATTTT. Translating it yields CASSHTPGQGAGNTIYF.

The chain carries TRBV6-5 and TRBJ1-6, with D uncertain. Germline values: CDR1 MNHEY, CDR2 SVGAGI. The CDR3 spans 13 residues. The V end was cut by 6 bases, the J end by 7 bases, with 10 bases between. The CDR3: CASSRTKNSPLHF. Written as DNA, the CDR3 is TGTGCCAGCAGCCGGACGAAGAATTCACCCCTCCACTTT.

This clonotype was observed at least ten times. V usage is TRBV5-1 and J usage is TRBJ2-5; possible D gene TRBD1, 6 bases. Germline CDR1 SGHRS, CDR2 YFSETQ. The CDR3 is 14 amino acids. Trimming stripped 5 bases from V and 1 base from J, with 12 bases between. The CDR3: CASSGGRVQETQYF. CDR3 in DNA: TGCGCCAGCAGTGGGGGCCGGGTCCAAGAGACCCAGTACTTC.

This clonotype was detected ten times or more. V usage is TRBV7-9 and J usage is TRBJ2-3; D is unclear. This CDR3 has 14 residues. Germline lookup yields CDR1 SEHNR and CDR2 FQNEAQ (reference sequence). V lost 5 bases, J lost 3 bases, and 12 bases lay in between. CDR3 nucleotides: TGTGCCAGCAGCCTCACCTTGGGGACAGATACGCAGTATTTT. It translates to CASSLTLGTDTQYF.